The 15 T cell receptor beta chains listed next were all sequenced from one sample in a study of blood T cell repertoires in COVID-19. Assay: immunoSEQ multiplex PCR; the TCRdb copy retains only in-frame clones and omits some. The table shows more than 250,000 clones, with about 84% occurring only once. Specimen: peripheral blood. The receptors derive from a woman aged 45-60 years with acute or convalescent COVID-19.

V and J are TRBV24-1 and TRBJ2-1; 10 bases line up with TRBD1. The length of the CDR3 is 16 residues. V lost 5 bases to trimming and J lost 2 bases; unmatched junction nucleotides: 5. Germline V gene data show CDR1 as KGHDR and CDR2 as SFDVKD. As DNA, the CDR3 is TGTGCCACCAGTGGCCAGGGACAGGGGCCCTACAATGAGCAGTTCTTC. Translation gives CATSGQGQGPYNEQFF.

The rearrangement uses TRBV2 and TRBJ2-3; the match to TRBD2 covers 8 bases. This CDR3 spans 17 amino acids. With 2 bases clipped from V and 5 bases from J, the junction kept 12 bases outside the gene matches. CDR1 and CDR2 from the germline V gene are SNHLY and FYNNEI. The CDR3 nucleotides read TGTGCCAGCAGTGAATGGGCGGGAGGCCTGCGGGGAGATACGCAGTATTTT. This translates into CASSEWAGGLRGDTQYF.

This clone was seen once. The chain joins TRBV6-2 or TRBV6-3 to TRBJ2-3, with TRBD1 as a possible D gene (6 bases). Per germline, CDR1 MNHEY and CDR2 SVGEGT. CDR3 length: 16 residues. Trimming pared 3 bases from V and 2 bases from J, leaving 15 bases between. Here the CDR3 DNA reads TGTGCCAGCAGTTATCCGCCAGGGGACCTCACAGATACGCAGTATTTT. Protein product: CASSYPPGDLTDTQYF.

The gene calls are TRBV7-3 and TRBJ2-1, with TRBD2 matching over 7 bases. The CDR3 totals 14 residues. After removal of 4 bases from V and 7 bases from J, the junction contained 7 bases not matched to a gene. Germline-derived CDR1 and CDR2 are SGHTA and FQGTGA. CDR3: CASSSASGLNEQFF. In DNA, the CDR3 is TGTGCCAGCAGCTCGGCTAGCGGATTAAATGAGCAGTTCTTC.

The chain carries TRBV7-9 and TRBJ2-3, with 10 bases aligning to TRBD1. This CDR3 spans 15 amino acids. Germline trimming cut 5 bases from V and 1 base from J; bases unmatched to any gene: 3. The germline V gene has CDR1 SEHNR and CDR2 FQNEAQ (reference sequence). The CDR3, as DNA: TGTGCCAGCAGCCGGACAGGGGGGGGCACAGATACGCAGTATTTT. This encodes CASSRTGGGTDTQYF.

Only a few counts were recorded for this clone. The rearrangement uses TRBV6-6 and TRBJ2-5; the D is unclear. This CDR3 is built from 12 residues. V lost 5 bases, J lost 8 bases, and 12 bases lay in between. CDR1 and CDR2 from the germline V gene are MNHNY and SVGAGI (reference sequence). CDR3 in DNA: TGTGCCAGCAGTCGCCAACAACCTACCCAGTACTTC. Translation gives CASSRQQPTQYF.

This clone was counted only a few times. J is TRBJ2-7 and V is TRBV5-8; 9 bases align to TRBD1. The CDR3 runs 16 residues. The V and J ends lost 1 base and 6 bases, in that order; junction bases with no gene match: 11. Germline assignment: CDR1 SGHTS and CDR2 YDEGEE. The CDR3 spells CASSLSQGQGWFEQYF. The CDR3 region has the DNA TGTGCCAGCAGCTTGTCCCAGGGACAGGGATGGTTCGAGCAGTACTTC.

This chain uses TRBV12-3 or TRBV12-4 with TRBJ1-2, with D unresolved. The CDR3 extends over 13 amino acids. Trimming removed 1 base from V and 6 bases from J, with 9 bases in between. CDR3 region: CASSLGAPHGYTF. CDR3 nucleotides: TGTGCCAGCAGTTTAGGAGCACCCCATGGCTACACCTTC.

This clone showed up just a few times. The chain employs TRBV6-1 and TRBJ2-5; D gene unclear. From germline, CDR1 is MNHNS and CDR2 SASEGT. CDR3 length equals 13 residues. Trimming left V 0 bases short and J 5 bases short, with 7 bases between. CDR3 region: CASSEALRETQYF. For the CDR3, the DNA is TGTGCCAGCAGTGAAGCATTGAGGGAGACCCAGTACTTC.

This chain uses TRBV27 with TRBJ2-7; maybe TRBD1 (5 bases). This CDR3 comprises 13 residues. CDR1 and CDR2 from the germline V gene are MNHEY and SMNVEV (reference sequence). Deletions cut 3 bases from V and 5 bases from J, with 11 bases between. The CDR3: CASSFYPGHEQYF. The CDR3 bases are TGTGCCAGCAGTTTTTATCCAGGGCACGAGCAGTACTTC.

The J gene is TRBJ1-1, the V gene TRBV7-8; 8 bases align to TRBD1. The germline CDR1 and CDR2 sequences are SGHVS and FQNEAQ. Germline trimming cut 4 bases from V and 1 base from J; bases unmatched to any gene: 2. This CDR3 has 14 residues. CDR3 sequence: CASSSGTGNTEAFF. The CDR3 region has the DNA TGTGCCAGCAGCTCCGGGACAGGGAACACTGAAGCTTTCTTT.

Only one count was recorded for this clone. This chain links TRBV5-1 with TRBJ2-2; 10 positions agree with TRBD2. The V gene end was trimmed by 10 bases and the J gene end by 3 bases; junction bases not matched to a gene: 9. CDR1 is SGHRS and CDR2 is YFSETQ in the germline V gene. The CDR3 runs 15 residues. CDR3 bases: TGCGCCTCCAGCGGGCTAGCGGGGGACACCGGGGAGCTGTTTTTT. Translated: CASSGLAGDTGELFF.

The chain links TRBV7-2 to TRBJ2-7; 9 bases fit TRBD2. V shed 3 bases and J 6 bases; nucleotides not matched to a gene: 12. This CDR3 region has 16 residues. The germline gives CDR1 SGHTA, CDR2 FQGNSA. DNA for the CDR3: TGTGCCAGCAGCTTGGTGCCGTTTAGCGGGAGTAGCGAGCAGTACTTC. Its translation is CASSLVPFSGSSEQYF.

The rearrangement joins TRBV3-1 (or the pseudogene TRBV3-2) to TRBJ1-3; D is undetermined. V lost 2 bases to trimming and J lost 4 bases, with 9 bases between them. CDR1 LGHDT and CDR2 YNNKEL come from the germline V gene (reference sequence). This CDR3 has 14 residues. This CDR3 reads CASSQQRAGNTIYF. The CDR3 DNA reads as TGTGCCAGCAGCCAACAGAGGGCCGGAAACACCATATATTTT.

The V and J genes are TRBV18 and TRBJ2-5; D possibly corresponds to TRBD1 (6 bases). Germline V lookup: CDR1 KGHSH, CDR2 LQKENI. V lost 2 bases to trimming and J lost 2 bases, with 9 bases between them. There are 14 residues in the CDR3. The chain's CDR3 is CASSPSQGQETQYF. In DNA form, the CDR3 reads TGTGCCAGCTCACCAAGTCAGGGGCAAGAGACCCAGTACTTC.